The clone carrying this TCR beta chain was seen a handful of times. No antigen is known for it. Profiling relied on immunoSEQ multiplex PCR, and the TCRdb table lists in-frame clones only, not all of them. Of roughly 38,000 clones in the sample, 70% to 90% were seen once. The sample originates from a study of T cells in localized non-small cell lung cancer. In germline, CDR1 is MNHNS, CDR2 SASEGT. The CDR3 is made up of 13 amino acids. With 11 bases removed from V and 0 bases from J, the gap between germline ends came to 13 bases. Study-wide results and caveats: The appearance of a median about 60 of the top 100 tumor clones was seen in adjacent lung.

Sequencing was performed on peripheral blood, taken before any cancer treatment. The receptor was derived from a woman aged 18-55 years with stage III lung adenocarcinoma. V is TRBV6-1 and J is TRBJ1-2; TRBD1 is a possible D gene (6 bases). Here the CDR3 reads CAGRGESNYGYTF. For the CDR3, the DNA is TGTGCCGGAAGGGGGGAGTCTAACTATGGCTACACCTTC.